This TCR beta chain was captured in a study of OX40 agonist ivuxolimab in advanced cancers. Overall study context: Aged roughly 23 to 90 with a mean of about 60 years, they were 82.7% male.

Broader study findings: At 0.1 to 3.0 mg/kg, CD4+ and CD8+ blood T cells expanded clonally by week 6.

In germline, CDR1 is MDHEN, CDR2 SYDVKM. With 5 bases removed from V and 7 bases from J, the gap between germline ends came to 14 bases. The CDR3 consists of 13 residues. Concerning this clone: The antigen is undetermined.

Repertoires were generated with immunoSEQ multiplex PCR, while TCRdb's copy carries only in-frame clones and drops some. The sample yields some 21,000 clones, around two thirds seen once. This clonotype was sampled from an adult with an advanced solid tumor such as melanoma, head and neck, liver or kidney cancer. The V gene is TRBV28, the J gene TRBJ1-2; D perhaps matches TRBD1 (6 bases). This material consisted of CD4+ or CD8+ T cells sorted from blood, taken in a trial of the OX40 agonist ivuxolimab. Here the CDR3 reads CASSARGGLGYTF. The CDR3, as DNA: TGTGCCAGCAGTGCGCGAGGGGGGCTTGGCTACACCTTC.